This TCR beta chain was obtained from a study of neoadjuvant nivolumab and ipilimumab in lung cancer. Broader study findings: Resected-tumor TCR richness correlated positively with pretherapy blood richness.

Remarks on this clone: The antigen is unknown.

Trimming stripped 4 bases from V and 3 bases from J, with 10 bases between. The CDR3 is 13 residues long. Per germline, CDR1 SQVTM and CDR2 ANQGSEA. TCRdb keeps only in-frame clones here, not all; method: immunoSEQ multiplex PCR. This sample has over 25,000 clones, with 83% found just once. The sequenced sample was tumor tissue, obtained after neoadjuvant nivolumab, alone or with ipilimumab, at or shortly before surgery. This sequence was found in an adult with non-small cell lung cancer. This rearrangement joins TRBV29-1 to TRBJ1-3; D may be TRBD1 (5 bases). In nucleotides, the CDR3 is TGCAGCGTTGCAGGGTACGGTGGAAACACCATATATTTT. Encoded protein: CSVAGYGGNTIYF.